The subject of this entry is one TCR beta chain. Its antigen is still unknown. This record comes from a study of shared clonotypes between healthy human individuals. The study's findings and limits: Inspection by rarefaction showed sorted-subset sequencing to be incomplete despite large depth. The naive CD4 repertoires of four donors were compared, and roughly 5.1% of clonotypes were shared. The four-donor shared clonotypes exceeded non-shared clonotypes in generation probability, with non-shared ones scoring lower.

Trimming at V came to 1 base and at J to 5 bases, leaving 8 bases not matched to a gene. Looked up from germline, CDR1 is SGHTA and CDR2 is FQGNSA. This CDR3 spans 16 amino acids. CD4+ cells yielded CD45RA+ naive and CD45RA-negative memory subsets. Sequenced by immunoSEQ multiplex PCR; TCRdb stores in-frame clones only, minus some. The data contain about a million clones, around three quarters of them singletons. This TCR came from a man younger than 35 in good health. Some clones in this sample may be carry-over from other donors' samples. The chain couples TRBV7-2 to TRBJ2-1; 7 bases agree with TRBD1. Sequencing used memory CD4+ T cells from PBMCs. The subset is: CD45RA-negative fraction. The CDR3 DNA follows: TGTGCCAGCAGCTTAGGAAAGGGGGCGCAGGACAATGAGCAGTTCTTC. It translates to CASSLGKGAQDNEQFF.